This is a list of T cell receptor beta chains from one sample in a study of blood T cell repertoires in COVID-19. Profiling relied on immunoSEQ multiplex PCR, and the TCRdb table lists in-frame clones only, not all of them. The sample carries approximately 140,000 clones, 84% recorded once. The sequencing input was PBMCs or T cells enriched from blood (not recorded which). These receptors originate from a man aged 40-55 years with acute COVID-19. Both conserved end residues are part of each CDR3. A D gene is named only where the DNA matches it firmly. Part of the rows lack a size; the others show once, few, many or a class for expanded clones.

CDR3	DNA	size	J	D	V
CASSFPGVDEQFF	TGTGCCAGCAGCTTCCCGGGGGTGGATGAGCAGTTCTTC	.	TRBJ2-1	.	TRBV7-8
CASSLGAAGELFF	TGTGCCAGTAGTCTGGGGGCGGCCGGGGAGCTGTTTTTT	.	TRBJ2-2	.	TRBV19
CSVEDPGTNEKLFF	TGCAGCGTTGAAGACCCGGGGACTAATGAAAAACTGTTTTTT	.	TRBJ1-4	.	TRBV29-1
CAWSGGGGGPSYNEQFF	TGTGCCTGGAGCGGCGGAGGGGGGGGCCCCTCCTACAATGAGCAGTTCTTC	once	TRBJ2-1	.	TRBV30
CASSPPPQGTEQFF	TGTGCCAGTAGTCCACCCCCCCAGGGTACTGAGCAGTTCTTC	.	TRBJ2-1	.	TRBV19
CASSIQDRGSPLHF	TGTGCCAGTAGTATACAGGACAGGGGCTCACCCCTCCACTTT	few	TRBJ1-6	TRBD1	TRBV19
CASSIIGGQPQHF	TGTGCCAGTAGTATTATTGGCGGGCAGCCCCAGCATTTT	.	TRBJ1-5	.	TRBV19
CASSPRGWNTEAFF	TGCGCCAGCAGCCCGCGGGGCTGGAACACTGAAGCTTTCTTT	once	TRBJ1-1	.	TRBV5-1
CASSHPPKCGGEGNTIYF	TGTGCCAGCAGCCACCCCCCTAAGTGCGGGGGAGAAGGAAACACCATATATTTT	once	TRBJ1-3	.	TRBV3-1/TRBV3-2
CASSDHRDRGDNEQFF	TGCGCCAGCAGTGACCACCGGGACAGGGGGGACAATGAGCAGTTCTTC	.	TRBJ2-1	TRBD1	TRBV10-2
CASSQEGEPSWPQHF	TGTGCCAGCAGCCAAGAAGGAGAACCGAGTTGGCCCCAGCATTTT	.	TRBJ1-5	.	TRBV3-1/TRBV3-2
CASSKTGTGLGETQYF	TGTGCCAGCAGCAAAACCGGGACAGGGTTGGGCGAGACCCAGTACTTC	.	TRBJ2-5	TRBD1	TRBV11-2
CASSYGGSNSPLHF	TGTGCCAGCAGTTACGGGGGGAGTAATTCACCCCTCCACTTT	.	TRBJ1-6	.	TRBV6-5
CASSQQVGQGYGYTF	TGTGCCAGCAGCCAACAAGTAGGCCAGGGGTACGGCTACACCTTC	.	TRBJ1-2	.	TRBV3-1/TRBV3-2
CASSLYNPGWGTSSYNSPLHF	TGTGCCAGCAGTTTATATAACCCAGGGTGGGGCACCAGCTCCTATAATTCACCCCTCCACTTT	.	TRBJ1-6	.	TRBV27
CASSPGAGELFF	TGTGCCAGCAGCCCGGGGGCCGGGGAGCTGTTTTTT	.	TRBJ2-2	.	TRBV7-9
CASRSREIAEAFF	TGTGCCAGTAGGTCGCGGGAGATCGCTGAAGCTTTCTTT	.	TRBJ1-1	.	TRBV19